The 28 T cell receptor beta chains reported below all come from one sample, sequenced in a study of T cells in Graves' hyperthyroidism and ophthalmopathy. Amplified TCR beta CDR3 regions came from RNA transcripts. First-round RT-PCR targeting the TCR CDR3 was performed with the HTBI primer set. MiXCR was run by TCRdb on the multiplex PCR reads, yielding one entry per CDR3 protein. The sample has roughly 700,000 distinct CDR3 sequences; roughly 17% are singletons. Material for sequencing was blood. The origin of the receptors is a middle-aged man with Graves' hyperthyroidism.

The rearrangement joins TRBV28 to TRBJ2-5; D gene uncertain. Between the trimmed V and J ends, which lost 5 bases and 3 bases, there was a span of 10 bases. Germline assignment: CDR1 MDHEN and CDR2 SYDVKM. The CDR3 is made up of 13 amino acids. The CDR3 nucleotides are TGTGCCAGCAGTCAATGGACGGAAGAGACCCAGTACTTC. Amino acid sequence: CASSQWTEETQYF.

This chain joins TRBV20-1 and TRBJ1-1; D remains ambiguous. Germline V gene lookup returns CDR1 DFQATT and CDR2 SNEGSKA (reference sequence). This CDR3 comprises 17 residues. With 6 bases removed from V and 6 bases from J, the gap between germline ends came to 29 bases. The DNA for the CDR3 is TGCAGTGCCCCTAGCGGCCACGGACGAAAAGCGGTCTCTGAAGCTTTCTTT. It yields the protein CSAPSGHGRKAVSEAFF.

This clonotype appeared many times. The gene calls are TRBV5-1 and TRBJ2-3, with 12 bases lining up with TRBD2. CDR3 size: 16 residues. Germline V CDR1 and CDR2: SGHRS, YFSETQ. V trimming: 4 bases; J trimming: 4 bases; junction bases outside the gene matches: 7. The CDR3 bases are TGCGCCAGCAGCCCTACTAGCGGGAGGACCTCAGATACGCAGTATTTT. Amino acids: CASSPTSGRTSDTQYF. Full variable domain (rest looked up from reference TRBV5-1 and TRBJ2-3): KAGVTQTPRYLIKTRGQQVTLSCSPISGHRSVSWYQQTPGQGLQFLFEYFSETQRNKGNFPGRFSGRQFSNSRSEMNVSTLELGDSALYLCASSPTSGRTSDTQYFGPGTRLTVL.

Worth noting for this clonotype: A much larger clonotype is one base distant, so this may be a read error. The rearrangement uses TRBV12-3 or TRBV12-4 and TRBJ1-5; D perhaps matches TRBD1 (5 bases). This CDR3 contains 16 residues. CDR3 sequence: CASRLGGSQFNRPQHF. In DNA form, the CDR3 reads TGTGCCAGCAGACTCGGGGGGTCGCAGTTCAATCGGCCCCAGCATTTT.

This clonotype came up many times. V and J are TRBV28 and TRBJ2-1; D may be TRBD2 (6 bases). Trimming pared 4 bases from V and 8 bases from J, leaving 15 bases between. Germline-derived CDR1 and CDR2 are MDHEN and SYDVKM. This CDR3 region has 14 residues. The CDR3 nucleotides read TGTGCCAGCAGTTGGGCGGCGGGGCGACATGAGCAGTTCTTC. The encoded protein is CASSWAAGRHEQFF.

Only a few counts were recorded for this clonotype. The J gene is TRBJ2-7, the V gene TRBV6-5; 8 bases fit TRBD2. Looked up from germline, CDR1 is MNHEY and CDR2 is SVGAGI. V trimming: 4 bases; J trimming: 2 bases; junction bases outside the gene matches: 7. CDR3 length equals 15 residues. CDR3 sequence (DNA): TGTGCCAGCAGTTCCCTCCGGACTAGCCCCTACGAGCAGTACTTC. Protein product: CASSSLRTSPYEQYF.

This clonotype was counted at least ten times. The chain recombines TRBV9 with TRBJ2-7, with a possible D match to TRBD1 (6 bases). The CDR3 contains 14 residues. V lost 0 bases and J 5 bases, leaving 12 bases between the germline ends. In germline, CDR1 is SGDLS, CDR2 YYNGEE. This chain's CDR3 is CASSVDGTSNEQYF. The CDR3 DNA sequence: TGTGCCAGCAGCGTAGACGGGACATCAAACGAGCAGTACTTC.

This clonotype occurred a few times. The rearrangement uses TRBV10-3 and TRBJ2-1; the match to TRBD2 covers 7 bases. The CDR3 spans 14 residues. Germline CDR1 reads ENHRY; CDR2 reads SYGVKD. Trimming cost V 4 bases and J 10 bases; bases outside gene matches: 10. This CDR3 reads CAISAGTITGEQFF. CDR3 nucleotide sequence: TGTGCCATCAGTGCCGGGACTATCACGGGGGAGCAGTTCTTC.

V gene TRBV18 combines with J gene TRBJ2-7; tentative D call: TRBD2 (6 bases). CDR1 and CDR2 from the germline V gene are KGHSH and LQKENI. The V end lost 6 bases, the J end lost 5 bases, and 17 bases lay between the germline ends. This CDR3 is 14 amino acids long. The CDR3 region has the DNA TGTGCCAGCTCTACCACCAGCGGGTCTCACGAGCAGTACTTC. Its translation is CASSTTSGSHEQYF.

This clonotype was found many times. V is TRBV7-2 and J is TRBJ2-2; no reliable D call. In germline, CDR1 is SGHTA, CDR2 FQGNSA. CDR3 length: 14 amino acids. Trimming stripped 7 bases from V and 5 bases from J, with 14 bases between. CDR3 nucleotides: TGTGCCAGCACCCCGGACGGGCAGACCGGGGAGCTGTTTTTT. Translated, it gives CASTPDGQTGELFF.

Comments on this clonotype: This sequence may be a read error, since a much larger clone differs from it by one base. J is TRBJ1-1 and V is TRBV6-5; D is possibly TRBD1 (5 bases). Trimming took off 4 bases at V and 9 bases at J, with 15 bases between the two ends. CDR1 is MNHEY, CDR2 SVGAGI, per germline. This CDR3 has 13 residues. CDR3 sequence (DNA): TGTGCCAGCAGTTCCCAGGGTTACCCTAAAGCTTTCTTT. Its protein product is CASSSQGYPKAFF.

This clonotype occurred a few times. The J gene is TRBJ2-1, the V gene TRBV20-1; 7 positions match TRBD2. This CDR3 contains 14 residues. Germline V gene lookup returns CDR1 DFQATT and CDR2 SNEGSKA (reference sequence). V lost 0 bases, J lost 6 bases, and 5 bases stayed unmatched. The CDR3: CSARDRTSGNEQFF. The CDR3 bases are TGCAGTGCTAGAGATAGGACTAGTGGCAATGAGCAGTTCTTC.

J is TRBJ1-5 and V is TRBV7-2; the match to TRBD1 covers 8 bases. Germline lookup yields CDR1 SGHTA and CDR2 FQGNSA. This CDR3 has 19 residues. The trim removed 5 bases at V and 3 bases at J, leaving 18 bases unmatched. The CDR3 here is CASSQETSGGRTLNQPQHF. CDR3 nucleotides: TGTGCCAGCAGCCAAGAAACCTCAGGGGGCAGGACGCTCAATCAGCCCCAGCATTTT.

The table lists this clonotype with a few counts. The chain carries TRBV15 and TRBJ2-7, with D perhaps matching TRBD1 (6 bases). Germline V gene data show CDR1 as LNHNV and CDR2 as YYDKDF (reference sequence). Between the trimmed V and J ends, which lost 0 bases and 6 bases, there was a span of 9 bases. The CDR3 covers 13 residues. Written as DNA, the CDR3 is TGTGCCACCAGCAGAGATCAGGGGAGCGAGCAGTACTTC. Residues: CATSRDQGSEQYF.

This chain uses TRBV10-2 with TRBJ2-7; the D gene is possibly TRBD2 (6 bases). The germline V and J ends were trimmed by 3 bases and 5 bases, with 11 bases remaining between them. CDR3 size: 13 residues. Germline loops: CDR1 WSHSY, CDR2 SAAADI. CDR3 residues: CASSEGTSDEQYF. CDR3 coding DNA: TGCGCCAGCAGTGAAGGGACTTCCGACGAGCAGTACTTC.

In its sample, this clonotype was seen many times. The CDR3 DNA reads TGTGCCAGCAGACCGACAGCTAACTATGGCTACACCTTC. Translating it yields CASRPTANYGYTF. This chain links TRBV28 with TRBJ1-2; weak D call: TRBD1 (5 bases). The germline gives CDR1 MDHEN, CDR2 SYDVKM. The CDR3 loop spans 13 amino acids. Deletions cut 6 bases from V and 0 bases from J, with 8 bases between.

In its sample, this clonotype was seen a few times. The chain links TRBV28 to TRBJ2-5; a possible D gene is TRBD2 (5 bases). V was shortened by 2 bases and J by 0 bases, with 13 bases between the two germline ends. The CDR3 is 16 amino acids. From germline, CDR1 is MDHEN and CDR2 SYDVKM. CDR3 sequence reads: CASSLPPRGYQETQYF. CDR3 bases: TGTGCCAGCAGTTTACCCCCTCGAGGGTACCAAGAGACCCAGTACTTC.

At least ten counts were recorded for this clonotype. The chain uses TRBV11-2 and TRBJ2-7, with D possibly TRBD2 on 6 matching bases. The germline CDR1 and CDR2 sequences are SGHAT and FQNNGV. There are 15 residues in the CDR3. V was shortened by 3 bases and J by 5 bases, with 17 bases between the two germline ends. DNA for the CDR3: TGTGCCAGCAGCTTCAAGAGGGAGGTTTCTGACGAGCAGTACTTC. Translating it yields CASSFKREVSDEQYF.

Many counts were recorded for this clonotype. CDR3 protein: CASHLGLAVPNEQFF. DNA of the CDR3: TGTGCCAGCCATTTGGGACTAGCGGTTCCCAATGAGCAGTTCTTC. The chain joins TRBV7-8 to TRBJ2-1, with 11 bases matching TRBD2. From germline, CDR1 is SGHVS and CDR2 FQNEAQ. The J segment lost 6 bases and the V segment lost 8 bases, leaving 9 bases of the junction unmatched. This CDR3 spans 15 amino acids.

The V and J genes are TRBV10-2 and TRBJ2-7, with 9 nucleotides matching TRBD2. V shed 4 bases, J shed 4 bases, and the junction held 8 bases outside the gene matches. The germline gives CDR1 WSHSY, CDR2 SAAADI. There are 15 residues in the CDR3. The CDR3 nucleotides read TGCGCCAGCAGTGTCTACCAGCGGGAGGTATACGAGCAGTACTTC. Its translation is CASSVYQREVYEQYF.

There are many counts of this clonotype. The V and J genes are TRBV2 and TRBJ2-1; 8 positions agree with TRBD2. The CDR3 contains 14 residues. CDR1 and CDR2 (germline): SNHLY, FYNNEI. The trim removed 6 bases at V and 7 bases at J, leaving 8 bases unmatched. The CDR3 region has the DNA TGTGCCAGCAGGTCCGGGACTAGTTATAATGAGCAGTTCTTC. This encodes CASRSGTSYNEQFF.

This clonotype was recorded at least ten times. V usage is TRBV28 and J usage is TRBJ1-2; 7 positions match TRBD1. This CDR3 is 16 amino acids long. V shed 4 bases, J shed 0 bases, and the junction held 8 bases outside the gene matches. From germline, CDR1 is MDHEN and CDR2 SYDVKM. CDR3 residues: CASSYRGPTTNYGYTF. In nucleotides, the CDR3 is TGTGCCAGCAGTTACAGGGGCCCTACCACTAACTATGGCTACACCTTC.

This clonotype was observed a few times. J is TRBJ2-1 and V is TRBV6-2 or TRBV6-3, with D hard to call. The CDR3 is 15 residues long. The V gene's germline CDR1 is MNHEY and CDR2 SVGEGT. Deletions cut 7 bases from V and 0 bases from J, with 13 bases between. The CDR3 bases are TGTGCCAGCATGACGGAACCCAGCTCCTACAATGAGCAGTTCTTC. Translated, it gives CASMTEPSSYNEQFF.

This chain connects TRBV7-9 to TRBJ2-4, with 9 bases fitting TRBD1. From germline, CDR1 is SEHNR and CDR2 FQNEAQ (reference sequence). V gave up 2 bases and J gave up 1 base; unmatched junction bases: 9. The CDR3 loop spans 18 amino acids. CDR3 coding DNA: TGTGCCAGCAGCTTACACTACCGGGACAGGGTTGCCAAAAACATTCAGTACTTC. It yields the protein CASSLHYRDRVAKNIQYF.

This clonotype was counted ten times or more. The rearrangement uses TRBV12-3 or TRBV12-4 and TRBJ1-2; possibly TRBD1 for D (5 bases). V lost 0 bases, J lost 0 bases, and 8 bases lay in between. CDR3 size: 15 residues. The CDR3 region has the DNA TGTGCCAGCAGTTTAGCTCCGGGGGCTAACTATGGCTACACCTTC. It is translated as CASSLAPGANYGYTF.

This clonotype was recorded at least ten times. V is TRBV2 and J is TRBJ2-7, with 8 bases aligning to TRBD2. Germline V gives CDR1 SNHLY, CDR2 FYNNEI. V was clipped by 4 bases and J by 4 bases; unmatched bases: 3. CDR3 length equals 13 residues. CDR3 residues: CASSGLAGYEQYF. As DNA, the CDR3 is TGTGCCAGCAGTGGGCTAGCGGGTTACGAGCAGTACTTC.

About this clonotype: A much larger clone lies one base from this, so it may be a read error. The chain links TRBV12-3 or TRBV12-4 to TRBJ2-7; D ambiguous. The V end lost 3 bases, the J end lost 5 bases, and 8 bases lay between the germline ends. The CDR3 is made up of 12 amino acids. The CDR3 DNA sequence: TGTGCCAGCAGTTTTTTCGGGCACGAGCAGTACTTC. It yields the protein CASSFFGHEQYF.

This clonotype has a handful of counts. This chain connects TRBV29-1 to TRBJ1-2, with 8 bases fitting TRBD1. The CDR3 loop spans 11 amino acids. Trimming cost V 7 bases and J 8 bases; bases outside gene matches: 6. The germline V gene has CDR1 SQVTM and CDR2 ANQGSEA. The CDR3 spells CSARQGWGYTF. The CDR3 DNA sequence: TGCAGCGCCCGACAGGGGTGGGGCTACACCTTC.